This is a list of T cell receptor beta chains from one sample in a study of response to subunit inactivated influenza vaccine. TCRdb called the RT-PCR reads again in MiXCR, with one record for every CDR3 protein. The sample records hundreds of thousands of distinct CDR3 sequences, 7.6% being singletons. Sample: PBMCs from blood, taken less than 30 months after vaccination. These receptors originate from a man aged 50 to 69 who received an inactivated influenza vaccine. The CDR3 runs from the conserved cysteine through the conserved F or W. Fields, in order: V gene, CDR3 protein.

v_gene: TRBV20-1
CDR3aa: CSATRGGITDTQYF

v_gene: TRBV5-5
CDR3aa: CASSLGAGGPPDTQYF

v_gene: TRBV29-1
CDR3aa: CSGMRARQETQYF

v_gene: TRBV13
CDR3aa: CASTLGGAHEKLFF

v_gene: TRBV18
CDR3aa: CASSPLSVSGANVLTF

v_gene: TRBV6-2/TRBV6-3
CDR3aa: CASSYSTRPAGGLIF

v_gene: TRBV12-3/TRBV12-4
CDR3aa: CATKWGRGSNEQFF

v_gene: TRBV5-6
CDR3aa: CASSSALRDRILYEQYF

v_gene: TRBV4-2
CDR3aa: CASSQSSMAGELFF

v_gene: TRBV3-1
CDR3aa: CASSSRTSAYNEQFF

v_gene: TRBV27
CDR3aa: CASSQYLTDTQYF

v_gene: TRBV18
CDR3aa: CASSPTNTGGYTF

v_gene: TRBV20-1
CDR3aa: CSASIGGNQETQYF

v_gene: TRBV6-2/TRBV6-3
CDR3aa: CASSSGTLYNEQFF

v_gene: TRBV6-5
CDR3aa: CASSYRVGATEAFF

v_gene: TRBV7-2
CDR3aa: CASSFTGSTGELFF

v_gene: TRBV4-3
CDR3aa: CASSQDFQQGTEAFF

v_gene: TRBV29-1
CDR3aa: CSVGWQGSYEQYF

v_gene: TRBV28
CDR3aa: CASSRPHFQETQYF

v_gene: TRBV12-3/TRBV12-4
CDR3aa: CALPGGQDSYEQYF

v_gene: TRBV28
CDR3aa: CASSFLGRDYEQYF

v_gene: TRBV20-1
CDR3aa: CSARDIQREVSYEQYF

v_gene: TRBV20-1
CDR3aa: CSARAPGLRNTGELFF